Below are 23 T cell receptor beta chains sequenced from a single sample in a study of blood T cell repertoires in COVID-19. Clones were read by immunoSEQ multiplex PCR, and TCRdb kept only the in-frame ones, dropping some. The sample shows 120,000 to 150,000 clones, less than 90% of them seen only once. Sequenced: PBMCs or T cells enriched from blood (not recorded which). These receptors originate from a man aged 35-49 years with acute COVID-19.

V is TRBV5-1 and J is TRBJ1-1, with 9 positions matching TRBD1. The V gene's germline CDR1 is SGHRS and CDR2 YFSETQ. The trim removed 1 base at V and 1 base at J, leaving 2 bases unmatched. The CDR3 covers 15 residues. The CDR3 sequence is CASSLRTGANTEAFF. The DNA of the CDR3 is TGCGCCAGCAGCTTGCGGACAGGGGCGAACACTGAAGCTTTCTTT.

The rearrangement links TRBV6-1 to TRBJ1-4, with unresolved D. The CDR3 sequence is 12 residues long. Trimming removed 3 bases at V and 4 bases at J, with 3 bases between. Germline lookup yields CDR1 MNHNS and CDR2 SASEGT. For the CDR3, the DNA is TGTGCCAGCAGTGATCGTAATGAAAAACTGTTTTTT. This codes for CASSDRNEKLFF.

The J gene is TRBJ2-3, the V gene TRBV18; TRBD2 is a possible D gene (6 bases). The CDR3 runs 15 residues. Germline V CDR1 and CDR2: KGHSH, LQKENI. V lost 2 bases, J lost 2 bases, and 11 bases lay in between. CDR3 nucleotide sequence: TGTGCCAGCTCACCAGTTGGCGGGACCACAGATACGCAGTATTTT. Protein sequence: CASSPVGGTTDTQYF. The full variable domain, rest sourced from reference TRBV18 and TRBJ2-3, is NAGVMQNPRHLVRRRGQEARLRCSPMKGHSHVYWYRQLPEEGLKFMVYLQKENIIDESGMPKERFSAEFPKEGPSILRIQQVVRGDSAAYFCASSPVGGTTDTQYFGPGTRLTVL.

A single count supports this clone. The sample contains more than one DNA sequence encoding this CDR3. The chain employs TRBV2 and TRBJ1-6, with a tentative D call TRBD1 (5 bases). The CDR3 is 14 residues long. Trimming shortened V by 4 bases and J by 10 bases, and 14 bases separated the two germline ends. CDR1 and CDR2 from the germline V gene are SNHLY and FYNNEI. In DNA, the CDR3 is TGTGCCAGCAGTGCGACAGTCGGGCAATCACCCCTCCACTTT. Amino acid sequence: CASSATVGQSPLHF. Based on the CDR3 plus reference TRBV2 and TRBJ1-6, the full variable domain is EPEVTQTPSHQVTQMGQEVILRCVPISNHLYFYWYRQILGQKVEFLVSFYNNEISEKSEIFDDQFSVERPDGSNFTLKIRSTKLEDSAMYFCASSATVGQSPLHFGNGTRLTVT.

The gene calls are TRBV5-6 and TRBJ1-1, with D possibly matching TRBD1 (6 bases). The V gene lost 5 bases and the J gene lost 0 bases, with 20 bases spanning the gap. CDR3 length: 17 amino acids. Looked up from germline, CDR1 is SGHDT and CDR2 is YYEEEE. The CDR3 reads CASSKVSTGPMNTEAFF. The CDR3 DNA reads as TGTGCCAGCAGTAAGGTATCGACAGGCCCCATGAACACTGAAGCTTTCTTT.

The chain joins TRBV5-5 to TRBJ2-1; D gene unclear. This CDR3 comprises 14 residues. CDR1 and CDR2 from the germline V gene are SGHKS and YYEKEE (reference sequence). The germline V and J ends were trimmed by 0 bases and 8 bases, with 12 bases remaining between them. CDR3 sequence (DNA): TGTGCCAGCAGCTTGGAGAGGTCTATGGATGAGCAGTTCTTC. Translated, it gives CASSLERSMDEQFF. The full variable domain, rest sourced from reference TRBV5-5 and TRBJ2-1, is DAGVTQSPTHLIKTRGQQVTLRCSPISGHKSVSWYQQVLGQGPQFIFQYYEKEERGRGNFPDRFSARQFPNYSSELNVNALLLGDSALYLCASSLERSMDEQFFGPGTRLTVL.

V is TRBV19 and J is TRBJ2-2; TRBD1 is a possible D gene (6 bases). Germline assignment: CDR1 LNHDA and CDR2 SQIVND (reference sequence). Trimming cost V 5 bases and J 3 bases, with 16 bases left between them. This CDR3 is built from 16 residues. Here the CDR3 reads CASSPSGTPYTGELFF. CDR3 DNA: TGTGCCAGTAGTCCCTCCGGGACACCTTACACCGGGGAGCTGTTTTTT.

The V call is TRBV11-2, the J call TRBJ2-3, with 7 bases fitting TRBD1. The ends lost 5 bases at V and 0 bases at J; junction bases unmatched: 5. CDR1 and CDR2 (germline): SGHAT, FQNNGV. CDR3 length: 15 amino acids. CDR3 nucleotides: TGTGCCAGCAGCGTGACAGGGCCGAGCACAGATACGCAGTATTTT. Amino acids: CASSVTGPSTDTQYF.

This clone was found a few times. The genes are TRBV5-4 and TRBJ1-2; the D gene is possibly TRBD1 (5 bases). CDR1 is SGHNT and CDR2 is YYREEE in the germline V gene (reference sequence). This CDR3 region has 15 residues. Trimming pared 3 bases from V and 2 bases from J, leaving 14 bases between. As DNA, the CDR3 is TGTGCCAGCAGCTGGCAGGGTCAACAAAACTATGGCTACACCTTC. Protein sequence: CASSWQGQQNYGYTF.

The chain has TRBV11-2 and TRBJ2-7, with D perhaps TRBD1 (5 bases). Trimming cost V 1 base and J 2 bases, with 12 bases left between them. Germline-derived CDR1 and CDR2 are SGHAT and FQNNGV. CDR3 length: 15 residues. CDR3: CASSLVKDIPYEQYF. For the CDR3, the DNA is TGTGCCAGCAGCTTAGTCAAGGACATCCCCTACGAGCAGTACTTC.

V is TRBV28 and J is TRBJ1-4; D is perhaps TRBD1 (5 bases). V was trimmed by 4 bases and J by 2 bases, leaving 14 bases between them. There are 16 residues in the CDR3. Looked up from germline, CDR1 is MDHEN and CDR2 is SYDVKM. CDR3 DNA sequence: TGTGCCAGCAGTTCTTCATCAGGGCACACTAATGAAAAACTGTTTTTT. Translated: CASSSSSGHTNEKLFF.

The chain carries TRBV29-1 and TRBJ2-7; 9 nucleotides align to TRBD2. The CDR3 is 15 amino acids. Germline loops: CDR1 SQVTM, CDR2 ANQGSEA. V dropped 6 bases and J dropped 5; count of bases not matched to a gene: 14. This CDR3 is CSVTAELAGWHEQYF. CDR3 coding DNA: TGCAGCGTCACCGCCGAGCTAGCGGGATGGCACGAGCAGTACTTC.

This clone was observed a single time. This rearrangement joins TRBV10-2 to TRBJ2-7; a weak D match, TRBD2 (6 bases). V gave up 3 bases and J gave up 2 bases, with 11 bases separating them. This CDR3 spans 14 amino acids. Per the germline V gene, CDR1 is WSHSY and CDR2 is SAAADI. CDR3 sequence (DNA): TGCGCCAGCAGTGACGGGGGTATTACCTACGAGCAGTACTTC. Its translation: CASSDGGITYEQYF.

This rearrangement joins TRBV2 to TRBJ1-6, with D maybe TRBD1 (5 bases). CDR1 is SNHLY, CDR2 FYNNEI, per germline. The CDR3 length is 15 residues. The germline V and J ends were trimmed by 4 bases and 1 base, with 8 bases remaining between them. The CDR3 region is CASSVRGSYNSPLHF. CDR3 coding DNA: TGTGCCAGCAGTGTAAGGGGTTCCTATAATTCACCCCTCCACTTT.

This clone was recorded once. The chain joins TRBV3-1 (or the pseudogene TRBV3-2) to TRBJ2-2, with D possibly being TRBD1 (5 bases). V lost 4 bases to trimming and J lost 0 bases, with 12 bases between them. The CDR3 extends over 16 amino acids. Germline CDR1 LGHDT, CDR2 YNNKEL (reference sequence). The CDR3 protein is CASSPRQIANTGELFF. The CDR3 DNA reads as TGTGCCAGCAGCCCGCGACAGATCGCGAACACCGGGGAGCTGTTTTTT.

The genes are TRBV3-1 (or the pseudogene TRBV3-2) and TRBJ2-3; 8 bases agree with TRBD2. This CDR3 is 15 amino acids long. From germline, CDR1 is LGHDT and CDR2 YNNKEL (reference sequence). V shed 2 bases, J shed 0 bases, and the junction held 1 base outside the gene matches. CDR3 DNA sequence: TGTGCCAGCAGCCAACCGGGAGGGAGCACAGATACGCAGTATTTT. Translating it yields CASSQPGGSTDTQYF.

This chain joins TRBV23-1 and TRBJ1-1; D not resolved. TRBV23-1 is sorted into the ORF group, with uncertain function. V lost 4 bases and J lost 1, with 22 bases in between. This CDR3 is 18 amino acids long. The chain's CDR3 is CASSRPGREGFGNTEAFF. CDR3 nucleotides: TGCGCCAGCAGTCGGCCCGGCCGGGAGGGTTTTGGGAACACTGAAGCTTTCTTT.

This chain connects TRBV14 to TRBJ2-3, with 8 bases aligning to TRBD2. Germline CDR1 SGHDN, CDR2 FVKESK. The CDR3 runs to 16 residues. J was trimmed by 2 bases and V by 0 bases; bases with no gene match: 4. The CDR3 nucleotides are TGTGCCAGCAGCCAAGATGTGGGACTAGTCACAGATACGCAGTATTTT. Translation gives CASSQDVGLVTDTQYF.

This chain connects TRBV5-4 to TRBJ2-7; perhaps TRBD1 as D (5 bases). The germline V and J ends were trimmed by 4 bases and 1 base, with 12 bases remaining between them. CDR1 and CDR2 from the germline V gene are SGHNT and YYREEE (reference sequence). The CDR3 has 14 amino acids. The DNA for the CDR3 is TGTGCCAGCAGCCTAGACCCAGGGTCCTACGAGCAGTACTTC. It specifies CASSLDPGSYEQYF.

This clone came up once. The rearrangement uses TRBV12-3 or TRBV12-4 and TRBJ2-7; D is possibly TRBD1 (6 bases). V was clipped by 6 bases and J by 0 bases, with 9 bases between them. The CDR3 spans 13 residues. CDR3 residues: CASRGQRSYEQYF. DNA for the CDR3: TGTGCCAGCAGAGGACAGCGCTCCTACGAGCAGTACTTC.

This chain joins TRBV30 and TRBJ2-7; TRBD1 matches 7 bases. CDR1 is GTSNPN and CDR2 is SVGIG in the germline V gene (reference sequence). J lost 2 bases, V lost 5 bases, and 6 bases had no gene match. CDR3 length: 13 residues. CDR3 DNA sequence: TGTGCCTGGGGAGACAGGGAAGCCTACGAGCAGTACTTC. Translating gives CAWGDREAYEQYF. Together with reference TRBV30 and TRBJ2-7, the CDR3 gives the full variable domain: SQTIHQWPATLVQPVGSPLSLECTVEGTSNPNLYWYRQAAGRGLQLLFYSVGIGQISSEVPQNLSASRPQDRQFILSSKKLLLSDSGFYLCAWGDREAYEQYFGPGTRLTVT.

The chain couples TRBV28 to TRBJ2-1, with 8 bases identical to TRBD1. The germline CDR1 and CDR2 sequences are MDHEN and SYDVKM. The CDR3 runs 15 residues. V trimming: 3 bases; J trimming: 7 bases; junction bases outside the gene matches: 8. The CDR3 region is CASSLPQGARNEQFF. The DNA of the CDR3 is TGTGCCAGCAGTTTGCCGCAGGGGGCAAGGAATGAGCAGTTCTTC.

This chain uses TRBV29-1 with TRBJ1-2; D gene ambiguous. V gave up 7 bases and J gave up 5 bases, with 8 bases separating them. Per germline, CDR1 SQVTM and CDR2 ANQGSEA. The CDR3 spans 10 residues. This CDR3 reads CSDSQYGYTF. Written as DNA, the CDR3 is TGCAGCGACAGTCAGTATGGCTACACCTTC.